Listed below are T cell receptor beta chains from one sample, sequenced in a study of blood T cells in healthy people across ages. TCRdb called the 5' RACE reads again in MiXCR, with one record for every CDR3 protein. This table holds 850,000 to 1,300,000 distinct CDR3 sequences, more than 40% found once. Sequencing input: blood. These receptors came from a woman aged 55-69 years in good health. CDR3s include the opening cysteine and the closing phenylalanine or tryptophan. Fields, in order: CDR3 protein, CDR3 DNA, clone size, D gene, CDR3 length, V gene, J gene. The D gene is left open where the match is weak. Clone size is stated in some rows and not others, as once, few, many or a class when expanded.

CASSLRAAGAGADTQYF	TGTGCCAGCAGCTTAAGGGCAGCGGGAGCTGGCGCAGATACGCAGTATTTT	NA	TRBD2	17	TRBV5-5	TRBJ2-3
CSARRTGGINEKLFF	TGCAGTGCTAGAAGGACGGGGGGGATTAATGAAAAACTGTTTTTT	NA	NA	15	TRBV20-1	TRBJ1-4
CAISEGAVGTDTQYF	TGTGCCATCAGTGAAGGGGCAGTCGGGACAGATACGCAGTATTTT	NA	NA	15	TRBV10-3	TRBJ2-3
CASSEAWDRTYEQYF	TGTGCCAGCAGTGAAGCATGGGACAGAACCTACGAGCAGTACTTC	NA	TRBD1	15	TRBV6-1	TRBJ2-7
CASSQATSGGRETQYF	TGTGCCAGCAGCCAAGCAACTAGCGGGGGGAGGGAGACCCAGTACTTC	NA	TRBD2	16	TRBV3-1	TRBJ2-5
CASSSLGTGGKGSPLHF	TGTGCCAGCAGTTCCCTCGGGACAGGGGGAAAAGGGTCACCCCTCCACTTT	NA	TRBD1	17	TRBV6-5	TRBJ1-6
CSVGDLGWDEQYF	TGCAGCGTCGGAGACCTTGGGTGGGACGAGCAGTACTTC	few	NA	13	TRBV29-1	TRBJ2-7
CASTNPGLPNTGELFF	TGTGCCAGCACCAACCCGGGACTTCCAAACACCGGGGAGCTGTTTTTT	NA	NA	16	TRBV21-1	TRBJ2-2
CASSFRTSDSSYEQYF	TGTGCCAGCAGCTTCCGGACTAGCGACAGCTCCTACGAGCAGTACTTC	NA	TRBD2	16	TRBV7-9	TRBJ2-7
CASSHTTSGNREQYF	TGTGCCAGCAGCCACACGACTAGCGGCAATAGGGAGCAGTACTTC	few	TRBD2	15	TRBV3-1	TRBJ2-7
CSASGHYSYNEQFF	TGCAGTGCTAGCGGACACTACTCCTACAATGAGCAGTTCTTC	NA	NA	14	TRBV20-1	TRBJ2-1
CAGSYPGTGVEDTQYF	TGTGCCGGCAGTTACCCCGGGACAGGGGTTGAAGATACGCAGTATTTT	NA	TRBD1	16	TRBV6-6	TRBJ2-3
CASSFGGGILGANVLTF	TGTGCCAGCAGCTTTGGGGGGGGGATCCTCGGGGCCAACGTCCTGACTTTC	few	TRBD2	17	TRBV11-1	TRBJ2-6
CASSDPLAVSSEQFF	TGTGCCAGCAGTGACCCTCTAGCGGTGTCGTCTGAGCAGTTCTTC	NA	TRBD2	15	TRBV2	TRBJ2-1
CSARVPGGGYEQYF	TGCAGTGCTAGAGTTCCCGGGGGGGGCTACGAGCAGTACTTC	NA	TRBD2	14	TRBV20-1	TRBJ2-7
CGATVFAGRTDTQYF	TGCGGTGCTACGGTTTTCGCGGGACGCACAGATACGCAGTATTTT	NA	NA	15	TRBV20-1	TRBJ2-3
CASTLSPPYSYNEQFF	TGTGCCAGCACCCTCTCGCCGCCCTACTCCTACAATGAGCAGTTCTTC	NA	NA	16	TRBV3-1	TRBJ2-1
CSGGTLDTQYF	TGCAGCGGAGGGACTCTCGATACGCAGTATTTT	few	NA	11	TRBV29-1	TRBJ2-3
CASSFTSEQNTYEQYF	TGTGCCAGCAGCTTTACTTCGGAGCAGAATACCTACGAGCAGTACTTC	NA	NA	16	TRBV7-2	TRBJ2-7
CSTRDWAGGKNEQFF	TGCAGTACTAGAGATTGGGCAGGGGGGAAGAATGAGCAGTTCTTC	NA	NA	15	TRBV20-1	TRBJ2-1
CSVETGGETQYF	TGCAGCGTTGAGACAGGGGGTGAGACCCAGTACTTC	few	TRBD1	12	TRBV29-1	TRBJ2-5
CASSLDRAVETQYF	TGTGCCAGCAGCTTAGACAGGGCCGTAGAGACCCAGTACTTC	NA	NA	14	TRBV7-2	TRBJ2-5
CASGSSEPETQYF	TGTGCCAGCGGGTCTAGCGAGCCAGAGACCCAGTACTTC	few	NA	13	TRBV2	TRBJ2-5
CSVASGDEQFF	TGCAGCGTTGCCTCGGGCGATGAGCAGTTCTTC	NA	NA	11	TRBV29-1	TRBJ2-1
CSANGGQGGVNEQFF	TGCAGTGCTAATGGGGGACAGGGTGGGGTCAATGAGCAGTTCTTC	NA	TRBD1	15	TRBV20-1	TRBJ2-1
CASSLGPGTSYFEQYF	TGTGCCAGCAGCCTAGGGCCCGGGACTAGCTATTTCGAGCAGTACTTC	few	TRBD2	16	TRBV7-2	TRBJ2-7
CASSSGGRGNQPQHF	TGTGCCAGCAGTTCGGGGGGGCGAGGCAATCAGCCCCAGCATTTT	few	NA	15	TRBV12-3/TRBV12-4	TRBJ1-5
CAISESWQGGQETQYF	TGTGCCATCAGTGAGTCTTGGCAGGGTGGCCAAGAGACCCAGTACTTC	many	NA	16	TRBV10-3	TRBJ2-5
CASSVNVQGETQYF	TGTGCCAGCAGCGTTAACGTACAGGGGGAGACCCAGTACTTC	NA	TRBD1	14	TRBV7-9	TRBJ2-5
CASSQEPNSPLHF	TGTGCCAGCAGCCAAGAACCTAATTCACCCCTCCACTTT	NA	NA	13	TRBV4-2	TRBJ1-6
CASKKTGDSYEQYF	TGTGCCAGCAAAAAGACAGGGGATTCCTACGAGCAGTACTTC	few	TRBD1	14	TRBV13	TRBJ2-7
CASRLGLAHSETQYF	TGTGCCAGCAGACTGGGACTAGCGCATTCGGAGACCCAGTACTTC	NA	NA	15	TRBV21-1	TRBJ2-5
CASSNPPSGSRLYEQYF	TGTGCCAGCAGTAACCCTCCTAGCGGGAGTAGATTGTACGAGCAGTACTTC	few	TRBD2	17	TRBV6-2/TRBV6-3	TRBJ2-7
CATSDRKSAYNEQFF	TGTGCCACCAGTGATAGAAAGAGCGCCTACAATGAGCAGTTCTTC	NA	NA	15	TRBV24-1	TRBJ2-1
CASSLVQGMNTEAFF	TGTGCCAGCAGCTTAGTCCAGGGGATGAACACTGAAGCTTTCTTT	NA	NA	15	TRBV7-8	TRBJ1-1
CSARDRRQGYGEQFF	TGCAGTGCTAGAGATCGAAGACAGGGGTATGGTGAGCAGTTCTTC	NA	TRBD1	15	TRBV20-1	TRBJ2-1
CASSLIMQPQHF	TGTGCCAGCAGCCTTATTATGCAGCCCCAGCATTTT	NA	NA	12	TRBV6-4	TRBJ1-5
CASSASGVYSYNEQFF	TGTGCCAGCAGCGCTAGCGGGGTATACTCCTACAATGAGCAGTTCTTC	few	TRBD2	16	TRBV6-6	TRBJ2-1
CASSLSVFSEQYF	TGCGCCAGCAGCTTGTCGGTATTTAGCGAGCAGTACTTC	few	NA	13	TRBV5-1	TRBJ2-7
CTSKLPLFEGVGANYGYTF	TGCACCAGCAAGCTCCCGCTATTCGAAGGAGTAGGAGCAAACTATGGCTACACCTTC	NA	NA	19	TRBV5-1	TRBJ1-2
CSARGLRDTSTDTQYF	TGCAGTGCTAGAGGTCTACGAGACACTAGCACAGATACGCAGTATTTT	NA	NA	16	TRBV20-1	TRBJ2-3
CAISEATSGKVTQYF	TGTGCCATCAGCGAAGCGACTAGCGGGAAGGTGACCCAGTACTTC	many	TRBD2	15	TRBV10-3	TRBJ2-5
CSGLQGYGYTF	TGCAGCGGCCTACAGGGGTATGGCTACACCTTC	NA	TRBD1	11	TRBV29-1	TRBJ1-2
CASSPGPDEQFF	TGTGCCAGCAGCCCCGGGCCCGATGAGCAGTTCTTC	few	NA	12	TRBV11-1	TRBJ2-1
CASSYGGRGGEKLFF	TGTGCCAGCAGTTACGGCGGAAGGGGCGGTGAAAAACTGTTTTTT	NA	NA	15	TRBV6-5	TRBJ1-4
CASRPKTLGNEQFF	TGTGCCAGCAGGCCCAAAACTCTCGGGAATGAGCAGTTCTTC	NA	NA	14	TRBV3-1	TRBJ2-1
CASSMAGNEQYF	TGTGCCAGTAGTATGGCAGGGAACGAGCAGTACTTC	NA	NA	12	TRBV19	TRBJ2-7
CASSAGLAGQEFF	TGTGCCAGCAGTGCCGGACTAGCGGGGCAGGAGTTCTTC	NA	TRBD2	13	TRBV25-1	TRBJ2-1
CAIRASGTNTGELFF	TGTGCCATCCGGGCTAGCGGGACGAACACCGGGGAGCTGTTTTTT	once	TRBD2	15	TRBV10-3	TRBJ2-2